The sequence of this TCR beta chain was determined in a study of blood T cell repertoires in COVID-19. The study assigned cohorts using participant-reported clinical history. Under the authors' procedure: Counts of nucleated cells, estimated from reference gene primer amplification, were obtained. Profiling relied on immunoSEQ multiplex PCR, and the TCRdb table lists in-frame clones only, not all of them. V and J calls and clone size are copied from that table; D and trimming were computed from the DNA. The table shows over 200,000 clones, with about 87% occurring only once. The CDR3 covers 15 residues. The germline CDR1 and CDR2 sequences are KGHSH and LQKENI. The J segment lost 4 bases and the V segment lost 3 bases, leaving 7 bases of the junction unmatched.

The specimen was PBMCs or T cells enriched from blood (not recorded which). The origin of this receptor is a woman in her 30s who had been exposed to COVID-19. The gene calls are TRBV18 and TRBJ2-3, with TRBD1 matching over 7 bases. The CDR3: CASSPPTGQSDTQYF. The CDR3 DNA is TGTGCCAGCTCACCCCCCACGGGACAGTCAGATACGCAGTATTTT.